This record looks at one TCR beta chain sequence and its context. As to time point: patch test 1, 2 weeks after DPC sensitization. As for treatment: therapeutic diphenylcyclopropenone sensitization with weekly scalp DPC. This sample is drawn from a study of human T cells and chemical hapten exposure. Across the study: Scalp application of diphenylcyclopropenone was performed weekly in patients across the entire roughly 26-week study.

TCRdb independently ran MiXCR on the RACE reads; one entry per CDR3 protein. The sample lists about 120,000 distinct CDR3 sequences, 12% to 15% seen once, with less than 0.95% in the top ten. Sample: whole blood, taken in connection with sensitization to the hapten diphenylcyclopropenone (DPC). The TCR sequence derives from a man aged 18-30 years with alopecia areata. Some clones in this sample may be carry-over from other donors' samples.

The CDR3 region is CASSWDAGETQYF. The CDR3 nucleotides are TGTGCCAGCAGTTGGGACGCAGGGGAGACCCAGTACTTC. This chain connects TRBV27 to TRBJ2-5, with D perhaps given as TRBD1 or TRBD2 (5 bases each). CDR1 MNHEY and CDR2 SMNVEV come from the germline V gene (reference sequence). Trimming left V 4 bases short and J 5 bases short, with 11 bases between. The CDR3 contains 13 residues.